The TCR beta chain described here comes from a study of neoadjuvant anti-PD-1 for oral cavity cancer. The overall study: Around day 43, patients without progression received a fourth nivolumab dose before surgery.

CDR1 is MRHNA and CDR2 is SNTAGT in the germline V gene. The CDR3 length is 14 residues. Deletions cut 0 bases from V and 6 bases from J, with 11 bases between. Stage II-IVA oral cavity squamous cell carcinoma was new and untreated by systemic or radiation therapy. Cohort: HPV-negative, locally advanced oral cavity squamous cell carcinoma patients. Whole-study results and caveats: Pretreatment Treg/Th17 ratio correlated inversely with post-treatment tumor clonality.

Regarding this clone: The antigen is not known.

Measured with immunoSEQ multiplex PCR; TCRdb has only the in-frame clones, and not every one. This repertoire shows approximately 13,000 clones, about 60% found once; its top ten account for around 2%. This chain joins TRBV6-4 and TRBJ1-2, with D hard to call. The clonotype comes from a person aged 35 to 85 with oral cavity squamous cell carcinoma. The material sequenced was PBMCs, taken before nivolumab (anti-PD-1) treatment. CDR3 sequence: CASSDSSRGDGYTF. The CDR3 DNA reads TGTGCCAGCAGTGACTCGAGTCGCGGAGATGGCTACACCTTC.